Ten or more counts support the clone carrying this T cell receptor beta chain. Its cognate antigen is unknown. As part of library construction, unique molecular identifiers were attached to individual cDNA molecules. TCRdb reprocessed the 5' RACE reads via MiXCR and lists one record per CDR3 protein. This table has 50,000 to 65,000 distinct CDR3 sequences, around 19% appearing once. The sample is drawn from a study of early T cells in non-severe SARS-CoV-2 infection. Study-wide points: VDJdb matching favored anti-spike CD8 responses, missing private and CD4 specificities.

CDR1 and CDR2 from the germline V gene are MNHEY and SMNVEV (reference sequence). The junction had 6 bases not matched to a gene; V was cut back by 5 bases and J by 5 bases. The CDR3 has 16 residues. This material consisted of whole blood, taken at baseline. J is TRBJ1-6 and V is TRBV27; 10 nucleotides agree with TRBD1. The TCR originated in an adult who was a healthcare worker with PCR-confirmed SARS-CoV-2 infection or an uninfected control (not recorded which). CDR3 amino acids: CASSKLTGGNNSPLHF. DNA for the CDR3: TGTGCCAGCAGTAAATTGACAGGGGGCAATAATTCACCCCTCCACTTT.